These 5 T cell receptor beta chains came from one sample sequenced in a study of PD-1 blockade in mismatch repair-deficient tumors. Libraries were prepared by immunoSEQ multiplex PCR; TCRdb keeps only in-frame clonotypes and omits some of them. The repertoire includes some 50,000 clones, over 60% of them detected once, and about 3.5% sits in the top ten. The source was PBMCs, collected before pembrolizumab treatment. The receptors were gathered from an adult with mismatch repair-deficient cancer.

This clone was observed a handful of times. CDR3 protein: CASSVALGTSVYEQYF. In nucleotides, the CDR3 is TGTGCCAGCAGCGTAGCCCTCGGGACTAGCGTCTACGAGCAGTACTTC. V gene TRBV9 combines with J gene TRBJ2-7, with 10 positions matching TRBD2. Losses at the gene ends were 0 bases for V and 3 bases for J; bases not matched to a gene: 6. Germline loops: CDR1 SGDLS, CDR2 YYNGEE. The CDR3 has 16 amino acids.

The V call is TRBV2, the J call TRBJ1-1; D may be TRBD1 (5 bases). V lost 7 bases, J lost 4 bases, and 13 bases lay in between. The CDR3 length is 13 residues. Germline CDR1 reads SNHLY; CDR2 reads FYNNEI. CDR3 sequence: CASTREGRTEAFF. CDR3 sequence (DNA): TGTGCCAGCACGAGAGAGGGGCGCACTGAAGCTTTCTTT.

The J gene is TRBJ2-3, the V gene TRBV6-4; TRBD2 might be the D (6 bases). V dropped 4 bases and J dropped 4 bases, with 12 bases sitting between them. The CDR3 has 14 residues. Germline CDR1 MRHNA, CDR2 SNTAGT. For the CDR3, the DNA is TGTGCCAGCAGTGTCGATGGGGACTCAGATACGCAGTATTTT. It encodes CASSVDGDSDTQYF.

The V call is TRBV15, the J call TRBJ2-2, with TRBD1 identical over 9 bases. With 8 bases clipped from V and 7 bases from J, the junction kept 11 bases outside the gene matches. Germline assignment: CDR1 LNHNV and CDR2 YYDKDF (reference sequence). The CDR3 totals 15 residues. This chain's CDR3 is CATASGQGFIGELFF. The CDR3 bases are TGTGCCACCGCATCGGGACAGGGTTTTATCGGGGAGCTGTTTTTT. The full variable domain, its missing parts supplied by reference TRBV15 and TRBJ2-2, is DAMVIQNPRYQVTQFGKPVTLSCSQTLNHNVMYWYQQKSSQAPKLLFHYYDKDFNNEADTPDNFQSRRPNTSFCFLDIRSPGLGDTAMYLCATASGQGFIGELFFGEGSRLTVL.

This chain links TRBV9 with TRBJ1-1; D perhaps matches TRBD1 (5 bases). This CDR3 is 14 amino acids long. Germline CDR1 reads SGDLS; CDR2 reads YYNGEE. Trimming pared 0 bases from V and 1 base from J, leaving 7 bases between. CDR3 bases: TGTGCCAGCAGCGTAGGACAGAAGAACACTGAAGCTTTCTTT. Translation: CASSVGQKNTEAFF.